This passage covers 9 T cell receptor beta chains from one sample sequenced in a study of CXCR3-negative and CXCR3-positive naive CD8 T cells. Libraries of TRB cDNA were made by 5' RACE and carried UMIs. After re-calling the 5' RACE reads, TCRdb lists one entry per CDR3 protein, DNA absent. The sample totals tens of thousands of distinct CDR3 sequences. Sample: naive CXCR3- CD8+ T cells from blood. Subset defined: CD45RO-CCR7+CD27+CD95- naive CD8+ T cells lacking CXCR3 (TNR3-). These receptor sequences come from a human donor in good health. Some clones in this sample may be carry-over from other donors' samples.

The J gene is TRBJ2-7, the V gene TRBV7-9; the TRBD1 assignment by TCRdb is unverifiable without DNA. The germline V gene encodes CDR1 SEHNR and CDR2 FQNEAQ (reference sequence). This CDR3 contains 16 residues. CDR3 protein: CASSSATGEGAYEQYF.

The chain links TRBV28 to TRBJ1-5. The germline V gene has CDR1 MDHEN and CDR2 SYDVKM. The CDR3 has 14 residues. This CDR3 reads CASSFGPNNQPQHF.

V usage is TRBV7-9 and J usage is TRBJ2-1; checking the TCRdb D call of TRBD2 is not possible without DNA. From germline, CDR1 is SEHNR and CDR2 FQNEAQ (reference sequence). The CDR3 spans 14 residues. The CDR3 spells CASSTLDSYNEQFF. The entire variable domain, with the rest obtained from reference TRBV7-9 and TRBJ2-1, is as follows: DTGVSQNPRHKITKRGQNVTFRCDPISEHNRLYWYRQTLGQGPEFLTYFQNEAQLEKSRLLSDRFSAERPKGSFSTLEIQRTEQGDSAMYLCASSTLDSYNEQFFGPGTRLTVL.

The chain recombines TRBV29-1 with TRBJ2-3; lacking DNA, the TRBD2 call made by TCRdb goes unchecked. This CDR3 contains 13 residues. Germline lookup yields CDR1 SQVTM and CDR2 ANQGSEA. The CDR3 reads CSASGGESDTQYF.

J is TRBJ2-7 and V is TRBV7-9. The CDR3 contains 16 residues. Per the germline V gene, CDR1 is SEHNR and CDR2 is FQNEAQ (reference sequence). The CDR3 region is CASSLATSGSSYEQYF.

J is TRBJ2-3 and V is TRBV20-1; with no DNA, the TCRdb D assignment of TRBD2 cannot be verified. The germline V gene encodes CDR1 DFQATT and CDR2 SNEGSKA (reference sequence). This CDR3 spans 13 amino acids. The CDR3 loop is CSATGLEEDTQYF.

The genes are TRBV28 and TRBJ2-7; lacking DNA, the TRBD1 call made by TCRdb goes unchecked. The length of the CDR3 is 15 residues. In germline, CDR1 is MDHEN, CDR2 SYDVKM. The CDR3 is CASSLRTGNSYEQYF.

V and J are TRBV15 and TRBJ2-3; absent DNA, TCRdb's TRBD2 call cannot be checked. The germline gives CDR1 LNHNV, CDR2 YYDKDF (reference sequence). CDR3 length: 17 amino acids. The CDR3 here is CATSRSGVGGGTDTQYF.

The rearrangement uses TRBV28 and TRBJ2-1; TCRdb returns TRBD1, unconfirmable since there is no DNA. The germline gives CDR1 MDHEN, CDR2 SYDVKM. This CDR3 has 12 amino acids. CDR3 loop: CASSRMSLEQFF.